Sequencing of this T cell receptor (beta chain) was carried out in a study of T-cell reconstitution after alpha-beta-depleted transplantation in children. The authors prepared the TCRbeta library with unique molecular identifiers. TCRdb independently ran MiXCR on the PCR reads; one entry per CDR3 protein. The sample contains about 360,000 distinct CDR3 sequences, roughly 15% of which appear only once. Sample: PBMCs, taken from the stem cell graft. The TCR comes from a human donor who donated a stem cell graft to a child with Fanconi anemia.

The CDR3 DNA reads TGTGCCTCAACAGATACAGGGACCGGGGAGCTGTTTTTT. Translating it yields CASTDTGTGELFF. V usage is TRBV10-3 and J usage is TRBJ2-2; D might be TRBD1 (6 bases). V was pared by 11 bases and J by 5 bases, with 15 bases between. Germline V gene data show CDR1 as ENHRY and CDR2 as SYGVKD. The CDR3 contains 13 residues.